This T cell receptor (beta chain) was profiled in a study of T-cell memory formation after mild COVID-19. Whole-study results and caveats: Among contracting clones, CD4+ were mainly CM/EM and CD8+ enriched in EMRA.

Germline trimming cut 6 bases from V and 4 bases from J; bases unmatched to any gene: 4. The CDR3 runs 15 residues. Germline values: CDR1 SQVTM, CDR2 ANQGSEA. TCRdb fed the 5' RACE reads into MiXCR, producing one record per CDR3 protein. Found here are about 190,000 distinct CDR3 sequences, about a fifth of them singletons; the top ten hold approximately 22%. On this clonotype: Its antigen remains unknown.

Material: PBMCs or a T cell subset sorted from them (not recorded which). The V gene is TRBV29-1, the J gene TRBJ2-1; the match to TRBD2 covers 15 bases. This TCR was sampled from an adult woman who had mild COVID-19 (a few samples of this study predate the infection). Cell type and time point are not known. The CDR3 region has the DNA TGCAGCGTCCAGGGGACTAGCGGGGGGTACAATGAGCAGTTCTTC. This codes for CSVQGTSGGYNEQFF.